These 22 T cell receptor beta chains were sequenced from one sample in a study of spatial heterogeneity in lung cancer. Time point described: blood at routine non-recurrence follow-up after resection. TCRdb reanalysed the 5' RACE reads using MiXCR and keeps one entry per CDR3 protein. The sample lists 55,000 to 75,000 distinct CDR3 sequences, 8% to 9.5% occurring once. The source material was PBMCs, sampled at follow-up. All receptors come from a female donor with early-stage non-small cell lung cancer.

In this sample, this clonotype turned up many times. The rearrangement uses TRBV7-6 and TRBJ2-5, with TRBD2 matching 9 bases. Germline lookup yields CDR1 SGHVS and CDR2 FNYEAQ. CDR3 length: 19 amino acids. The ends lost 0 bases at V and 5 bases at J; junction bases unmatched: 16. CDR3 in DNA: TGTGCCAGCAGCTTAGCGCAGGGACTAGCAGCCCTCGGTAGGGAGACCCAGTACTTC. It yields the protein CASSLAQGLAALGRETQYF.

This clonotype was detected ten times or more. This chain links TRBV30 with TRBJ1-6; D remains ambiguous. Trimming cost V 0 bases and J 4 bases, with 7 bases left between them. Per germline, CDR1 GTSNPN and CDR2 SVGIG (reference sequence). This CDR3 spans 14 amino acids. CDR3 in DNA: TGTGCCTGGAGTGTATCGAGGTATAATTCACCCCTCCACTTT. It specifies CAWSVSRYNSPLHF. The variable domain in full, with the rest retrieved from reference TRBV30 and TRBJ1-6, is SQTIHQWPATLVQPVGSPLSLECTVEGTSNPNLYWYRQAAGRGLQLLFYSVGIGQISSEVPQNLSASRPQDRQFILSSKKLLLSDSGFYLCAWSVSRYNSPLHFGNGTRLTVT.

This clonotype has ten or more counts. The CDR3 region is CASSPRLGVDSPLHF. CDR3 in DNA: TGTGCCAGCAGTCCCCGTCTTGGAGTAGATTCACCCCTCCACTTT. This chain joins TRBV28 and TRBJ1-6; D gene unclear. The V end lost 5 bases, the J end lost 8 bases, and 16 bases lay between the germline ends. The germline gives CDR1 MDHEN, CDR2 SYDVKM. CDR3 length: 15 amino acids.

This clonotype was picked up many times. This chain uses TRBV10-1 with TRBJ2-7, with D maybe TRBD2 (6 bases). The V and J ends lost 3 bases and 3 bases respectively, with 9 bases between them. CDR3 length: 13 residues. The germline CDR1 and CDR2 sequences are WNHNN and SYGVQD (reference sequence). This chain's CDR3 is CASSDAGSYEQYF. The CDR3 coding sequence is TGCGCCAGCAGTGATGCCGGGAGCTACGAGCAGTACTTC.

This clonotype was seen repeatedly, ten times or more. The chain recombines TRBV19 with TRBJ1-2; D is uncertain. CDR1 LNHDA and CDR2 SQIVND come from the germline V gene (reference sequence). V gave up 9 bases and J gave up 4 bases, with 12 bases separating them. The CDR3 contains 12 residues. DNA for the CDR3: TGTGCCAGCTCGCCGGGTCTCTATGGCTACACCTTC. Translated, it gives CASSPGLYGYTF.

This clonotype occurred many times. The V and J genes are TRBV19 and TRBJ1-5; D remains unclear. Germline CDR1 LNHDA, CDR2 SQIVND (reference sequence). This CDR3 comprises 12 residues. With 3 bases removed from V and 8 bases from J, the gap between germline ends came to 8 bases. The CDR3 reads CASSMGFEPQHF. CDR3 DNA: TGTGCCAGTAGTATGGGGTTTGAGCCCCAGCATTTT.

This clonotype has ten or more counts. The rearrangement links TRBV19 to TRBJ2-2; 9 bases match TRBD1. The CDR3 totals 15 residues. CDR1 and CDR2 from the germline V gene are LNHDA and SQIVND (reference sequence). The junction had 0 bases not matched to a gene; V was cut back by 1 base and J by 3 bases. CDR3 loop: CASSIGDRDTGELFF. The CDR3 nucleotides are TGTGCCAGTAGTATAGGGGACAGGGACACCGGGGAGCTGTTTTTT.

The table lists this clonotype with many counts. The gene calls are TRBV15 and TRBJ1-1; no definite D call. V dropped 2 bases and J dropped 2 bases, with 3 bases sitting between them. Germline assignment: CDR1 LNHNV and CDR2 YYDKDF (reference sequence). This CDR3 region has 12 residues. CDR3 in DNA: TGTGCCACCAGCAGATTAAACACTGAAGCTTTCTTT. Residues: CATSRLNTEAFF.

This clonotype was observed many times. Here the CDR3 DNA reads TGTGCCACCAGTGATGTGGGGGATCTGGCCGGGGAGCTGTTTTTT. Translated, it gives CATSDVGDLAGELFF. The chain recombines TRBV24-1 with TRBJ2-2; D is tentatively TRBD1 or TRBD2 (5 bases each). Germline lookup yields CDR1 KGHDR and CDR2 SFDVKD. This CDR3 is built from 15 residues. The V gene lost 3 bases and the J gene lost 6 bases, with 13 bases spanning the gap.

This clonotype was counted many times. This chain connects TRBV10-2 to TRBJ2-1; D not resolved. The V and J ends lost 8 bases and 0 bases respectively, with 11 bases between them. CDR1 is WSHSY and CDR2 is SAAADI in the germline V gene. This CDR3 has 14 amino acids. The CDR3 nucleotides read TGCGCCAGCGGTGGCTGGAGCTCCTACAATGAGCAGTTCTTC. It specifies CASGGWSSYNEQFF.

The chain combines TRBV15 with TRBJ2-4; 8 positions match TRBD1. The germline V gene has CDR1 LNHNV and CDR2 YYDKDF (reference sequence). The V segment lost 3 bases and the J segment 7 bases; nucleotides outside the gene matches: 14. There are 17 residues in the CDR3. The CDR3 bases are TGTGCCACCAGCAGTGGTCCCAGGGGGCATTTAAGGAACATTCAGTACTTC. Translated: CATSSGPRGHLRNIQYF.

This clonotype was seen repeatedly, ten times or more. The CDR3: CASSDMAGGGETQYF. The CDR3 DNA is TGTGCCAGCAGTGATATGGCGGGAGGTGGAGAGACCCAGTACTTC. The rearrangement links TRBV25-1 to TRBJ2-5, with 8 bases lining up with TRBD2. The CDR3 loop spans 15 amino acids. Germline lookup yields CDR1 MGHDK and CDR2 SYGVNS. Germline trimming cut 3 bases from V and 4 bases from J; bases unmatched to any gene: 7. The full variable domain, its missing parts supplied by reference TRBV25-1 and TRBJ2-5, is EADIYQTPRYLVIGTGKKITLECSQTMGHDKMYWYQQDPGMELHLIHYSYGVNSTEKGDLSSESTVSRIRTEHFPLTLESARPSHTSQYLCASSDMAGGGETQYFGPGTRLLVL.

This clonotype was recorded many times. The chain combines TRBV15 with TRBJ1-3; D remains ambiguous. Germline V gives CDR1 LNHNV, CDR2 YYDKDF (reference sequence). Trimming took 3 bases from V and 3 from J, leaving 12 bases between them. The CDR3 is 15 residues long. CDR3 nucleotides: TGTGCCACCAGCAGCCCGCCGGGGAGTGGAAACACCATATATTTT. It is translated as CATSSPPGSGNTIYF.

This clonotype has only one observation. This rearrangement joins TRBV11-2 to TRBJ1-2; maybe TRBD1 (5 bases). The CDR3 contains 13 residues. V was shortened by 5 bases and J by 8 bases, with 15 bases between the two germline ends. Germline V gene data show CDR1 as SGHAT and CDR2 as FQNNGV. The CDR3 here is CASSPGREGGYTF. CDR3 sequence (DNA): TGTGCCAGCAGCCCAGGGAGGGAAGGGGGCTACACCTTC.

This clonotype was recorded many times. For the CDR3, the DNA is TGTGCCAGCAGCCTTTTAGCGGGAGAAGAGACCCAGTACTTC. It codes for CASSLLAGEETQYF. The chain links TRBV7-8 to TRBJ2-5, with 9 bases lining up with TRBD2. CDR3 length: 14 amino acids. V shed 5 bases and J 3 bases; nucleotides not matched to a gene: 4. Germline lookup yields CDR1 SGHVS and CDR2 FQNEAQ.

This clonotype occurred many times. The genes are TRBV13 and TRBJ2-2; 9 bases are shared with TRBD1. This CDR3 is built from 16 residues. CDR1 is PRHDT, CDR2 FYEKMQ, per germline (reference sequence). Trimming cost V 4 bases and J 4 bases; bases outside gene matches: 7. The CDR3, as DNA: TGTGCCAGCAGCTCTACAGGGGGCGGAGGCACCGGGGAGCTGTTTTTT. Translation: CASSSTGGGGTGELFF.

This clonotype was recorded many times. This chain joins TRBV7-8 and TRBJ2-3; D is undetermined. CDR3 length: 14 amino acids. In germline, CDR1 is SGHVS, CDR2 FQNEAQ. Trimming took off 5 bases at V and 2 bases at J, with 11 bases between the two ends. The chain's CDR3 is CASSPSTATDTQYF. In nucleotides, the CDR3 is TGTGCCAGCAGCCCCTCGACCGCCACAGATACGCAGTATTTT. The entire variable domain, with the rest obtained from reference TRBV7-8 and TRBJ2-3, is as follows: GAGVSQSPRYKVAKRGQDVALRCDPISGHVSLFWYQQALGQGPEFLTYFQNEAQLDKSGLPSDRFFAERPEGSVSTLKIQRTQQEDSAVYLCASSPSTATDTQYFGPGTRLTVL.

This clonotype was counted only a few times. The J gene is TRBJ2-1, the V gene TRBV5-1; D is possibly TRBD2 (6 bases). Trimming pared 1 base from V and 6 bases from J, leaving 11 bases between. Germline assignment: CDR1 SGHRS and CDR2 YFSETQ. This CDR3 is 14 amino acids long. The CDR3 loop is CASSLQGLPNEQFF. Written as DNA, the CDR3 is TGCGCCAGCAGCTTGCAGGGACTCCCCAATGAGCAGTTCTTC.

At least ten counts were recorded for this clonotype. The chain joins TRBV24-1 to TRBJ1-5; D call uncertain. Trimming removed 5 bases from V and 7 bases from J, with 11 bases in between. There are 13 residues in the CDR3. CDR1 KGHDR and CDR2 SFDVKD come from the germline V gene. The CDR3 DNA reads as TGTGCCACCAGTGGATCTGGGTGGCAGCCCCAGCATTTT. Translation: CATSGSGWQPQHF.

In its sample, this clonotype was seen many times. The genes are TRBV7-9 and TRBJ2-7; no reliable D call. V lost 5 bases and J 0 bases, leaving 14 bases between the germline ends. CDR3 length equals 15 residues. Germline CDR1 is SEHNR and CDR2 is FQNEAQ (reference sequence). The CDR3 region is CASSPPLAYSYEQYF. The DNA for the CDR3 is TGTGCCAGCAGCCCTCCCCTGGCCTACTCCTACGAGCAGTACTTC.

The V gene is TRBV29-1, the J gene TRBJ2-5, with 7 bases matching TRBD1. The germline V gene encodes CDR1 SQVTM and CDR2 ANQGSEA. This CDR3 contains 12 residues. V was clipped by 6 bases and J by 4 bases; unmatched bases: 5. The CDR3 nucleotides read TGCAGCGTAGACAGGGTAGGAGAGACCCAGTACTTC. Protein product: CSVDRVGETQYF.

The rearrangement uses TRBV5-1 and TRBJ2-6; D is ambiguous. Germline values: CDR1 SGHRS, CDR2 YFSETQ. Trimming took 1 base from V and 0 from J, leaving 8 bases between them. The CDR3 covers 16 residues. CDR3 DNA: TGCGCCAGCAGCTTGTCGTCTGCCTCTGGGGCCAACGTCCTGACTTTC. It codes for CASSLSSASGANVLTF.